This T cell receptor beta chain was sequenced during a study of blood T cell repertoires in COVID-19. Across the study: T cells, B-cell-depleted T cells, or PBMCs provided the cDNA or gDNA that served as material.

Germline CDR1 is SEHNR and CDR2 is FQNEAQ (reference sequence). With 3 bases removed from V and 5 bases from J, the gap between germline ends came to 8 bases. The CDR3 is made up of 12 amino acids. In the study's own analysis: Estimates of nucleated cell counts were drawn from the amplification of reference gene primers. The repertoire was sequenced with immunoSEQ multiplex PCR; TCRdb's copy has only in-frame clones and lacks some. V and J calls and clone size are copied from that table; D and trimming were computed from the DNA. The sample includes approximately 70,000 clones, about 91% of them seen just once.

The sequence was collected from a woman between 55 and 75 years old with active COVID-19. The chain joins TRBV7-9 to TRBJ2-7; D possibly corresponds to TRBD1 (6 bases). The source material was peripheral blood. Here the CDR3 reads CASSFAGDEQYF. CDR3 DNA: TGTGCCAGCAGCTTTGCAGGGGACGAGCAGTACTTC.